This T cell receptor (beta chain) was retrieved from a study of T cell repertoires in cytomegalovirus infection. On the study more broadly: Shared public TCR beta signatures pointed to both CMV infection and a matching HLA type. The study, taken as a whole, reports: Dominant in the ex vivo response were TCR beta clonotypes restricted by HLA-C and specific for CMV.

This clonotype came up a few times. Antigen unknown. TCRdb reanalysed the reads using MiXCR and keeps one entry per CDR3 protein. Seen here are about 310,000 distinct CDR3 sequences, approximately 25% observed once, and the top ten hold roughly 13%. The CDR3 covers 12 residues. J lost 4 bases, V lost 5 bases, and 4 bases had no gene match. From germline, CDR1 is SQVTM and CDR2 ANQGSEA. Sequencing used cultured PBMCs, obtained from culture after CMV antigen stimulation. This clonotype originated in a human donor in good health (CMV status not recorded). Some clones in this sample may be carry-over from other donors' samples. The chain links TRBV29-1 to TRBJ1-1; 7 bases line up with TRBD1. The CDR3 reads CSVTAGGTEAFF. Written as DNA, the CDR3 is TGCAGCGTTACCGCAGGGGGCACTGAAGCTTTCTTT.